This passage covers 19 T cell receptor beta chains from one sample sequenced in a study of vaccination and CD4 T cells after COVID-19. These receptors have no known antigen. The treatment denotes: approximately nine-day PBMC culture with coronavirus spike peptide pools or control peptides (ViraFEST assay). Prior to the COVID-19 pandemic (2011-2018), the unexposed donor's CD4+ T cells were collected. The Oncomine TCR Beta short-read assay generated sequence data from the DNA of cultured CD4+ T cells. DNA came from CD4+ T cells after culture. One entry per CDR3 protein results from TCRdb running MiXCR on the PCR reads. The sample carries fewer than 8,000 distinct CDR3 sequences, about 31% recorded once. Source material: CD4+ T cells from blood, cultured in vitro. The source of these receptors is a human donor in good health.

CDR3 sequence (DNA): TGCAGTGCTAGAAATCGGATACAGGGTAGTGGTTCACCCCTCCACTTT. Translated: CSARNRIQGSGSPLHF. The chain couples TRBV20-1 to TRBJ1-6, with D perhaps matching TRBD1 (6 bases). This CDR3 region has 16 residues. From germline, CDR1 is DFQATT and CDR2 SNEGSKA (reference sequence). The V gene lost 2 bases and the J gene lost 9 bases, with 20 bases spanning the gap.

In its sample, this clonotype was seen a few times. V usage is TRBV27 and J usage is TRBJ2-7, with TRBD2 matching 11 bases. The J segment lost 2 bases and the V segment lost 10 bases, leaving 22 bases of the junction unmatched. The length of the CDR3 is 19 residues. The germline gives CDR1 MNHEY, CDR2 SMNVEV (reference sequence). Written as DNA, the CDR3 is TGTGCCACCCAAATACTCGGACTAGGCCGACTAGCGGGGACCTACGAGCAGTACTTC. Translated, it gives CATQILGLGRLAGTYEQYF.

This clonotype qualifies as medium-sized. V gene TRBV15 combines with J gene TRBJ2-1, with D possibly being TRBD2 (6 bases). Germline values: CDR1 LNHNV, CDR2 YYDKDF (reference sequence). CDR3 length: 14 residues. Trimming cost V 1 base and J 2 bases, with 6 bases left between them. The CDR3 sequence is CATSRAGAYNEQFF. CDR3 sequence (DNA): TGTGCCACCAGCAGAGCGGGGGCCTACAATGAGCAGTTCTTC.

V usage is TRBV27 and J usage is TRBJ2-6; D not resolved. The V end was cut by 2 bases, the J end by 0 bases, with 2 bases between. Looked up from germline, CDR1 is MNHEY and CDR2 is SMNVEV (reference sequence). This CDR3 region has 14 residues. The CDR3 DNA is TGTGCCAGCAGTTTAGCCTCTGGGGCCAACGTCCTGACTTTC. Its translation: CASSLASGANVLTF.

In its sample, this clonotype was seen a few times. J is TRBJ2-2 and V is TRBV20-1; 10 bases agree with TRBD2. Unmatched junction bases numbered 0, after V lost 1 base and J lost 4 bases. CDR3 length: 14 amino acids. The germline gives CDR1 DFQATT, CDR2 SNEGSKA (reference sequence). This CDR3 reads CSARGLAGTGELFF. CDR3 sequence (DNA): TGCAGTGCTAGAGGACTAGCGGGCACCGGGGAGCTGTTTTTT.

In its sample, this clonotype was seen a few times. The chain has TRBV7-3 and TRBJ2-7; TRBD1 is a possible D gene (6 bases). Trimming pared 8 bases from V and 0 bases from J, leaving 11 bases between. Germline CDR1 and CDR2: SGHTA and FQGTGA. The CDR3 contains 13 residues. For the CDR3, the DNA is TGTGCCAGCGGGAAGGGGGTCTCCTACGAGCAGTACTTC. It codes for CASGKGVSYEQYF.

V and J are TRBV2 and TRBJ2-7; D possibly corresponds to TRBD1 (5 bases). This CDR3 contains 14 residues. CDR1 and CDR2 (germline): SNHLY, FYNNEI. V lost 1 base to trimming and J lost 1 base, with 8 bases between them. CDR3 coding DNA: TGTGCCAGCAGTGAAGACAGGTGGTCCTACGAGCAGTACTTC. Amino acids: CASSEDRWSYEQYF.

The chain recombines TRBV27 with TRBJ2-3, with a tentative D call TRBD2 (6 bases). V lost 5 bases, J lost 0 bases, and 18 bases lay in between. The CDR3 loop spans 17 amino acids. Germline values: CDR1 MNHEY, CDR2 SMNVEV (reference sequence). As DNA, the CDR3 is TGTGCCAGCAGTGCCCTTCTTGCGGGATGGAGCACAGATACGCAGTATTTT. It encodes CASSALLAGWSTDTQYF.

This chain links TRBV19 with TRBJ2-7, with D maybe TRBD2 (5 bases). Germline CDR1 and CDR2: LNHDA and SQIVND (reference sequence). This CDR3 is built from 15 residues. V lost 7 bases to trimming and J lost 3 bases, with 19 bases between them. As DNA, the CDR3 is TGTGCCAGTACCCCGGGAATGGGCGGATACTACGAGCAGTACTTC. Translation: CASTPGMGGYYEQYF.

Within the sample, this clonotype is medium-sized (0.01 to 0.1%). The CDR3 DNA reads TGCAGTGCAGCCAGGGGCGGGATCAGTAACTATGGCTACACCTTC. This translates into CSAARGGISNYGYTF. The genes are TRBV20-1 and TRBJ1-2; TRBD1 is a possible D gene (6 bases). V was clipped by 6 bases and J by 1 base, with 18 bases between them. Looked up from germline, CDR1 is DFQATT and CDR2 is SNEGSKA (reference sequence). The CDR3 contains 15 residues.

The rearrangement links TRBV19 to TRBJ1-6; weak D call: TRBD1 (5 bases). The CDR3 runs to 13 residues. CDR1 and CDR2 (germline): LNHDA, SQIVND (reference sequence). The V and J ends lost 5 bases and 7 bases respectively, with 9 bases between them. The chain's CDR3 is CASSVRVNSPLHF. DNA for the CDR3: TGTGCCAGTAGTGTCAGGGTGAATTCACCCCTCCACTTT.

CDR3 nucleotides: TGTGCCAGCAGTGACTCGGGACAGGGGGCCACCGGGGAGCTGTTTTTT. As protein: CASSDSGQGATGELFF. This rearrangement joins TRBV6-4 to TRBJ2-2, with 12 bases matching TRBD1. CDR3 length equals 16 residues. Germline loops: CDR1 MRHNA, CDR2 SNTAGT. With V trimmed by 0 bases and J by 4 bases, 0 bases remained unmatched.

The rearrangement joins TRBV6-5 to TRBJ1-6; the match to TRBD1 covers 7 bases. CDR3 length: 15 amino acids. The germline gives CDR1 MNHEY, CDR2 SVGAGI. J lost 11 bases, V lost 4 bases, and 11 bases had no gene match. CDR3: CASSSRDSENPPLHF. The DNA of the CDR3 is TGTGCCAGCAGTTCCCGGGACAGCGAGAATCCACCCCTCCACTTT.

By sample fraction, this clonotype is large. J is TRBJ2-7 and V is TRBV20-1; D not certain. The CDR3 totals 15 residues. The V end was cut by 3 bases, the J end by 0 bases, with 15 bases between. Germline V lookup: CDR1 DFQATT, CDR2 SNEGSKA (reference sequence). CDR3 nucleotide sequence: TGCAGTGCTAGTCCACGGCTACCGATCTCCTACGAGCAGTACTTC. Encoded protein: CSASPRLPISYEQYF.

In this sample, this clonotype turned up a few times. The V call is TRBV27, the J call TRBJ2-7; the D is unclear. V was trimmed by 6 bases and J by 3 bases, leaving 6 bases between them. Germline V gives CDR1 MNHEY, CDR2 SMNVEV (reference sequence). The CDR3 totals 11 residues. The CDR3 loop reads CASRGDYEQYF. CDR3 DNA: TGTGCCAGCAGGGGTGACTACGAGCAGTACTTC.

This clonotype was seen more than once but under ten times. The V gene is TRBV7-6, the J gene TRBJ2-7, with 11 bases lining up with TRBD1. J gave up 5 bases and V 5 bases, and 14 bases lay outside the gene matches. Germline V gene lookup returns CDR1 SGHVS and CDR2 FNYEAQ. This CDR3 is built from 17 residues. CDR3 loop: CASSAAGQGALLHEQYF. CDR3 in DNA: TGTGCCAGCAGCGCGGCCGGACAGGGGGCCCTTCTTCACGAGCAGTACTTC.

This clonotype has just a few counts. The chain uses TRBV7-2 and TRBJ1-2; D unresolved. CDR1 is SGHTA, CDR2 FQGNSA, per germline. This CDR3 is built from 13 residues. Trimming shortened V by 3 bases and J by 2 bases, and 7 bases separated the two germline ends. CDR3 amino acids: CASSFSFNYGYTF. CDR3 in DNA: TGTGCCAGCAGCTTTTCGTTCAACTATGGCTACACCTTC.

This clonotype was counted a few times. The V gene is TRBV20-1, the J gene TRBJ2-7, with 12 bases identical to TRBD2. The CDR3 extends over 15 amino acids. The trim removed 6 bases at V and 5 bases at J, leaving 11 bases unmatched. CDR1 is DFQATT and CDR2 is SNEGSKA in the germline V gene (reference sequence). In DNA form, the CDR3 reads TGCAGTGCCCGGGCTAGCGGGAGGGTGCCCCACGAGCAGTACTTC. It specifies CSARASGRVPHEQYF.

This clonotype rates as medium-sized. The chain couples TRBV20-1 to TRBJ1-2; no firm D call. Trimming pared 7 bases from V and 4 bases from J, leaving 13 bases between. CDR1 DFQATT and CDR2 SNEGSKA come from the germline V gene (reference sequence). CDR3 size: 12 residues. CDR3 sequence (DNA): TGCAGTGGAACATTGGAGAGCTATGGCTACACCTTC. Its translation is CSGTLESYGYTF.